This T cell receptor (beta chain) came from a study of blood T cell repertoires in COVID-19. Data came from immunoSEQ multiplex PCR; TCRdb stores just in-frame clones and leaves some out. The sample records around 72,000 clones, 81% being singletons. The V segment lost 3 bases and the J segment 5 bases; nucleotides outside the gene matches: 6. Germline assignment: CDR1 GTSNPN and CDR2 SVGIG (reference sequence). CDR3 size: 14 residues. The TCR comes from a woman in her seventies with acute or convalescent COVID-19. The source material was peripheral blood. This rearrangement joins TRBV30 to TRBJ1-4, with 7 bases identical to TRBD1. CDR3 residues: CAWSHDRVNEKLFF. The CDR3 DNA sequence: TGTGCCTGGAGCCATGACAGGGTGAATGAAAAACTGTTTTTT.